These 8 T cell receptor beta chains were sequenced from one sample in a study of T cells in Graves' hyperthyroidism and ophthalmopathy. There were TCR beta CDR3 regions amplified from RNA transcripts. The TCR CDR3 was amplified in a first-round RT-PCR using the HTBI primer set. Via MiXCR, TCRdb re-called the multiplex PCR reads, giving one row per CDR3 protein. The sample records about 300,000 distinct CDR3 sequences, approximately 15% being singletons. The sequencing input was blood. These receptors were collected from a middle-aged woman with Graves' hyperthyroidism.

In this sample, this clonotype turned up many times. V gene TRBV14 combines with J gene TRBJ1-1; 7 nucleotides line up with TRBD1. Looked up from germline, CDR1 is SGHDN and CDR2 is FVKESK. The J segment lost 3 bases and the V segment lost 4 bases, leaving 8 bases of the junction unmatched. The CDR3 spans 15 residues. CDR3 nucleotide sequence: TGTGCCAGCAGCCTTCCGACAGGGCGCGACACTGAAGCTTTCTTT. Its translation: CASSLPTGRDTEAFF.

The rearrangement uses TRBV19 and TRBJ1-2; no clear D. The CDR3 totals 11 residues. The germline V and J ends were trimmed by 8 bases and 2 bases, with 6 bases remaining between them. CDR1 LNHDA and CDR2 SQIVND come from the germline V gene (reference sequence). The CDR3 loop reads CASFQNYGYTF. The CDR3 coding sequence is TGTGCCAGTTTTCAGAACTATGGCTACACCTTC.

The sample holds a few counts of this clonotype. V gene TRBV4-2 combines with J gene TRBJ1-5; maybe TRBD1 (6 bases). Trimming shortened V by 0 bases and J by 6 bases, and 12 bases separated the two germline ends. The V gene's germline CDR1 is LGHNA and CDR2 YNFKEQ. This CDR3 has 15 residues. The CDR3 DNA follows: TGTGCCAGCAGCCAAGATGGGGGGGCCCGTCAGCCCCAGCATTTT. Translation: CASSQDGGARQPQHF.

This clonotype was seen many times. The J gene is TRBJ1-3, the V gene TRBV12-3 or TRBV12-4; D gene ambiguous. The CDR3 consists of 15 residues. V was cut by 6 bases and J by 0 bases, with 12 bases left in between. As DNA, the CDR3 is TGTGCCAGCAGAGCGCGGGGAAACTCTGGAAACACCATATATTTT. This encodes CASRARGNSGNTIYF.

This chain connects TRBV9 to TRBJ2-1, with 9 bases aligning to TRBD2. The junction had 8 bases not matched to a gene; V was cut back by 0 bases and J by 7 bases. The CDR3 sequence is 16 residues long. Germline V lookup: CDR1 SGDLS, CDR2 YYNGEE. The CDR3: CASSVAGSGRRNEQFF. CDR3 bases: TGTGCCAGCAGCGTAGCGGGTAGCGGGAGACGGAATGAGCAGTTCTTC.

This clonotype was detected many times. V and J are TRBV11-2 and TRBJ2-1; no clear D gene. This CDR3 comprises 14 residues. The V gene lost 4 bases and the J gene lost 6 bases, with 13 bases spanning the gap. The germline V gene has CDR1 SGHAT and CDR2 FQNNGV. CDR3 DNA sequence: TGTGCCAGCAGCTCGATTGGAAAGGGCAATGAGCAGTTCTTC. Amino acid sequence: CASSSIGKGNEQFF.

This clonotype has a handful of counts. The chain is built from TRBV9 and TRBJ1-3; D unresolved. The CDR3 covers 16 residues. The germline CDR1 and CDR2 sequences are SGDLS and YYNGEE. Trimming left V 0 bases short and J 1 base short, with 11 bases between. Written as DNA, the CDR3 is TGTGCCAGCAGCGTAGCGACAACTACTTCTGGAAACACCATATATTTT. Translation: CASSVATTTSGNTIYF. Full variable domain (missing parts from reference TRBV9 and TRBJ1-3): DSGVTQTPKHLITATGQRVTLRCSPRSGDLSVYWYQQSLDQGLQFLIQYYNGEERAKGNILERFSAQQFPDLHSELNLSSLELGDSALYFCASSVATTTSGNTIYFGEGSWLTVV.

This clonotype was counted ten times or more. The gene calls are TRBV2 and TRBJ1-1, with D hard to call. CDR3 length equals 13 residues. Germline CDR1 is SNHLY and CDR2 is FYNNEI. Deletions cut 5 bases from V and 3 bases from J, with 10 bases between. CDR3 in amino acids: CASSITRYTEAFF. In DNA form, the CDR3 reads TGTGCCAGCAGTATCACACGATACACTGAAGCTTTCTTT. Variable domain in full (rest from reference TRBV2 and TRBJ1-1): EPEVTQTPSHQVTQMGQEVILRCVPISNHLYFYWYRQILGQKVEFLVSFYNNEISEKSEIFDDQFSVERPDGSNFTLKIRSTKLEDSAMYFCASSITRYTEAFFGQGTRLTVV.